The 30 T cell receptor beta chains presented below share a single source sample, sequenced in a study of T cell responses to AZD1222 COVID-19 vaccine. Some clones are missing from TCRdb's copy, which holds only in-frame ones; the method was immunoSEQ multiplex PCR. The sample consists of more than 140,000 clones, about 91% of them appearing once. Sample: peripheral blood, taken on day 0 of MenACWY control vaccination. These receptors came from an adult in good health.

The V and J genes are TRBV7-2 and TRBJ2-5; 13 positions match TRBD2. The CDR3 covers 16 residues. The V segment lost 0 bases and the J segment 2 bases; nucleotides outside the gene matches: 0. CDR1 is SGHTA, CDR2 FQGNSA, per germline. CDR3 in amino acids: CASSLATSGGQETQYF. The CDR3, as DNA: TGTGCCAGCAGCTTAGCGACTAGCGGGGGGCAAGAGACCCAGTACTTC.

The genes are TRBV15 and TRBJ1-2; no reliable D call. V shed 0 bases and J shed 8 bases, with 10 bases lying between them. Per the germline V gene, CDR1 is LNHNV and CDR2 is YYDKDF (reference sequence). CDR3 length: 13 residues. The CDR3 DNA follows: TGTGCCACCAGCAGAGATACCCTGGGAGGCTACACCTTC. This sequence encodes CATSRDTLGGYTF.

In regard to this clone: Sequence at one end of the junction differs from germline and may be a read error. CDR3 protein: CASSRPGTGQKRYEQYF. CDR3 nucleotide sequence: TGTGCTAGCAGCCGTCCCGGGACAGGCCAGAAAAGGTACGAGCAGTACTTC. The V call is TRBV7-7, the J call TRBJ2-7; 8 bases align to TRBD1. In germline, CDR1 is SSHAT, CDR2 FNYEAQ (reference sequence). The CDR3 runs 17 residues. Full variable domain (remainder filled in from reference TRBV7-7 and TRBJ2-7): GAGVSQSPRYKVTKRGQDVTLRCDPISSHATLYWYQQALGQGPEFLTYFNYEAQPDKSGLPSDRFSAERPEGSISTLTIQRTEQRDSAMYRCASSRPGTGQKRYEQYFGPGTRLTVT.

The CDR3 region is CASSVAGKVSTEAFF. Here the CDR3 DNA reads TGTGCCAGCAGCGTAGCTGGGAAGGTGAGCACTGAAGCTTTCTTT. The chain joins TRBV9 to TRBJ1-1; D is ambiguous. V lost 0 bases and J 4 bases, leaving 13 bases between the germline ends. Germline V gene data show CDR1 as SGDLS and CDR2 as YYNGEE. The CDR3 extends over 15 amino acids.

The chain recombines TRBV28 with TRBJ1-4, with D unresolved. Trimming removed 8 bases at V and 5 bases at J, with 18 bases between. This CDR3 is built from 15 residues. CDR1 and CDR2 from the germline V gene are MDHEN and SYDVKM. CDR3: CASSPLWAVNEKLFF. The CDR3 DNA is TGTGCCAGCTCCCCCCTGTGGGCGGTCAATGAAAAACTGTTTTTT.

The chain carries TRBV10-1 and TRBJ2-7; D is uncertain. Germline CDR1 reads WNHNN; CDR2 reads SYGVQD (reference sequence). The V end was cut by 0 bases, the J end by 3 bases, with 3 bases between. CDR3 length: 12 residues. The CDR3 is CASSESDYEQYF. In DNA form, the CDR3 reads TGCGCCAGCAGTGAGTCCGACTACGAGCAGTACTTC.

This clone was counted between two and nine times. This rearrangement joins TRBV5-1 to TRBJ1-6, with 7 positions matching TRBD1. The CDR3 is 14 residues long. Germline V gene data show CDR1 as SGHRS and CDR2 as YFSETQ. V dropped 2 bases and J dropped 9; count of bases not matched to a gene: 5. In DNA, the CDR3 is TGCGCCAGCAGCTTTGGGACAGACTTTTCACCCCTCCACTTT. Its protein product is CASSFGTDFSPLHF.

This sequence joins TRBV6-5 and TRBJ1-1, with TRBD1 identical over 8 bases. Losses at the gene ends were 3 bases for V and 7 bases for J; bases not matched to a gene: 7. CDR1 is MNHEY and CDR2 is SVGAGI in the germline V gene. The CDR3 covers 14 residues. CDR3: CASSYGGQEIEAFF. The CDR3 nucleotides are TGTGCCAGCAGTTATGGGGGACAGGAGATTGAAGCTTTCTTT.

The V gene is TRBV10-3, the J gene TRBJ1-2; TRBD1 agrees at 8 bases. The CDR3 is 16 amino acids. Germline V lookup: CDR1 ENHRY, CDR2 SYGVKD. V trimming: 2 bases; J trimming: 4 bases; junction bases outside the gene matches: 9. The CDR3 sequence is CAISETGDRRFYGYTF. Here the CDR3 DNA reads TGTGCCATCAGTGAGACAGGGGACAGGCGATTCTATGGCTACACCTTC.

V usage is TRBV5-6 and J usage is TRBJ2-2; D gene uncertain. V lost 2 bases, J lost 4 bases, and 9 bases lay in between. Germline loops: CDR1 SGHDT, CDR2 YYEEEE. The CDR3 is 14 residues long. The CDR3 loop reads CASSFLYGTGELFF. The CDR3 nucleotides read TGTGCCAGCAGCTTCCTATATGGCACCGGGGAGCTGTTTTTT. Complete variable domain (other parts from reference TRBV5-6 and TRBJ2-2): DAGVTQSPTHLIKTRGQQVTLRCSPKSGHDTVSWYQQALGQGPQFIFQYYEEEERQRGNFPDRFSGHQFPNYSSELNVNALLLGDSALYLCASSFLYGTGELFFGEGSRLTVL.

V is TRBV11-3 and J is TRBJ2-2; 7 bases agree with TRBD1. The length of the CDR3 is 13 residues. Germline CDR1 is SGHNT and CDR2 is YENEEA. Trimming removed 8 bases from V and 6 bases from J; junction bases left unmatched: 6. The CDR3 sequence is CASENRGPGELFF. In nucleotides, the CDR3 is TGTGCCAGCGAAAACAGGGGACCCGGGGAGCTGTTTTTT. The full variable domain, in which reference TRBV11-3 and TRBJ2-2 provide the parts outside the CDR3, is EAGVVQSPRYKIIEKKQPVAFWCNPISGHNTLYWYLQNLGQGPELLIRYENEEAVDDSQLPKDRFSAERLKGVDSTLKIQPAELGDSAVYLCASENRGPGELFFGEGSRLTVL.

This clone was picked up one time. The CDR3 region is CASSYGGHDYEQYF. CDR3 in DNA: TGTGCCAGCAGTTACGGGGGACATGATTACGAGCAGTACTTC. This chain connects TRBV6-2 or TRBV6-3 to TRBJ2-7, with TRBD1 as a possible D gene (6 bases). The CDR3 covers 14 residues. From germline, CDR1 is MNHEY and CDR2 SVGEGT. V gave up 2 bases and J gave up 4 bases, with 12 bases separating them.

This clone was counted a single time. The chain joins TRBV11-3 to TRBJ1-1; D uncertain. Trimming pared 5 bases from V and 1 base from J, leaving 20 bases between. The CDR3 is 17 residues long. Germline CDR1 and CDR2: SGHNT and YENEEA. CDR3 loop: CASSPGRTRRRNTEAFF. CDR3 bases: TGTGCCAGCAGCCCAGGTAGGACTAGAAGGAGGAACACTGAAGCTTTCTTT.

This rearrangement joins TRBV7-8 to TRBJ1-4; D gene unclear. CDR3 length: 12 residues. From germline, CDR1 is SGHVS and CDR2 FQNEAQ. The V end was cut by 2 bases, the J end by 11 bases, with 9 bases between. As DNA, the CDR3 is TGTGCCAGCAGCTTAATTATGGGGAAACTGTTTTTT. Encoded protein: CASSLIMGKLFF.

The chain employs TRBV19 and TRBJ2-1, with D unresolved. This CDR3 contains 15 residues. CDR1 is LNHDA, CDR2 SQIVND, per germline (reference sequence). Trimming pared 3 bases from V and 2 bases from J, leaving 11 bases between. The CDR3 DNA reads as TGTGCCAGTAGTATCGCTAGTCCCCCCTACAATGAGCAGTTCTTC. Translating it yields CASSIASPPYNEQFF.

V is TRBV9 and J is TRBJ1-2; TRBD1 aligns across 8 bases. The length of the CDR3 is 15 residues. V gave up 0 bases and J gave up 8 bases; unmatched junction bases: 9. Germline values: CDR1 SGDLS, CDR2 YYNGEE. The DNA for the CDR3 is TGTGCCAGCAGCGTAGACGTGGGGACAGGTGTAGGCTACACCTTC. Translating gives CASSVDVGTGVGYTF.

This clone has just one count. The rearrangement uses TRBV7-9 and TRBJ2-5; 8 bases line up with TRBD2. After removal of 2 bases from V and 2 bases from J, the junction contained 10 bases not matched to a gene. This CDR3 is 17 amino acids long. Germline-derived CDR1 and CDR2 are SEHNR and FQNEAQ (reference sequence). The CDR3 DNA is TGTGCCAGCAGCTTATACAGCGGGGGCGTCTATCAAGAGACCCAGTACTTC. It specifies CASSLYSGGVYQETQYF. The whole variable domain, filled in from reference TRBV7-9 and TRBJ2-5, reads DTGVSQNPRHKITKRGQNVTFRCDPISEHNRLYWYRQTLGQGPEFLTYFQNEAQLEKSRLLSDRFSAERPKGSFSTLEIQRTEQGDSAMYLCASSLYSGGVYQETQYFGPGTRLLVL.

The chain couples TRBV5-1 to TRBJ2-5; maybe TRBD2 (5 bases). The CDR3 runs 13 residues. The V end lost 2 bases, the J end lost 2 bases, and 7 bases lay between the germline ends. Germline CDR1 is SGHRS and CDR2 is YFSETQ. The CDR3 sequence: CASSFGGQETQYF. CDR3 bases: TGCGCCAGCAGCTTTGGCGGGCAAGAGACCCAGTACTTC. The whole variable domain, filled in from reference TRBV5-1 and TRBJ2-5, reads KAGVTQTPRYLIKTRGQQVTLSCSPISGHRSVSWYQQTPGQGLQFLFEYFSETQRNKGNFPGRFSGRQFSNSRSEMNVSTLELGDSALYLCASSFGGQETQYFGPGTRLLVL.

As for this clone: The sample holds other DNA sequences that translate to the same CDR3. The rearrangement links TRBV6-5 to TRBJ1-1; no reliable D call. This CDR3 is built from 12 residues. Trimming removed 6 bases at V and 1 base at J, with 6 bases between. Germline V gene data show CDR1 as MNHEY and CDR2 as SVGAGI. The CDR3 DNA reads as TGTGCCAGCAGCCGGAGGAACACTGAAGCTTTCTTT. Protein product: CASSRRNTEAFF.

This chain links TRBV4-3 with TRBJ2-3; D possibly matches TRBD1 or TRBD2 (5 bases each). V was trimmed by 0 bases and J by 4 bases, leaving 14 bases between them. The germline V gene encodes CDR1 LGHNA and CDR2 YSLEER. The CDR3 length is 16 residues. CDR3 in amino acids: CASSQDSAVGADTQYF. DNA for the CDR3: TGCGCCAGCAGCCAAGATTCGGCAGTGGGGGCAGATACGCAGTATTTT.

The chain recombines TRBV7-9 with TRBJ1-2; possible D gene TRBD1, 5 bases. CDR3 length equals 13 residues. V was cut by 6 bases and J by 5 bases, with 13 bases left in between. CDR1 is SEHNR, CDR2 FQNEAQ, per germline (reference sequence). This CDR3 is CASSDTWGYGYTF. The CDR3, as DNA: TGTGCCAGCAGTGATACATGGGGGTATGGCTACACCTTC.

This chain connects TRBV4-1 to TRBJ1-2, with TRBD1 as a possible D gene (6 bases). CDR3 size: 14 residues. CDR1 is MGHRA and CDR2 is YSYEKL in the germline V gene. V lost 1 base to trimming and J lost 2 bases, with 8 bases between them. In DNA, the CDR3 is TGCGCCAGCAGCCAAGTAGGACAGAACTATGGCTACACCTTC. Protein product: CASSQVGQNYGYTF.

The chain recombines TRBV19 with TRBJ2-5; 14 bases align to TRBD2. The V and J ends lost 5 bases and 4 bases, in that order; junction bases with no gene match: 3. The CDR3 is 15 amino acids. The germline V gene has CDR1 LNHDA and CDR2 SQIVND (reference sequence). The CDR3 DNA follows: TGTGCCAGTAGTTCGACTAGCGGGAGGGGAGAGACCCAGTACTTC. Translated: CASSSTSGRGETQYF.

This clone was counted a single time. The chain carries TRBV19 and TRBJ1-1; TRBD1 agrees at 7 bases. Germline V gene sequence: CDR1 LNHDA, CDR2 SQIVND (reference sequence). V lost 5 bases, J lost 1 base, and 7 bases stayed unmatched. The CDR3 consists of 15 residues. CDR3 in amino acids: CASSRLGQKNTEAFF. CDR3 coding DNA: TGTGCCAGTAGTCGACTGGGACAGAAGAACACTGAAGCTTTCTTT.

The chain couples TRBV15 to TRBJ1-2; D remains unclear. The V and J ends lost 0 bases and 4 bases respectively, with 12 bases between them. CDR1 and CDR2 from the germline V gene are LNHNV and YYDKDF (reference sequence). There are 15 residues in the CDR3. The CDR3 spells CATSRDVDGSYGYTF. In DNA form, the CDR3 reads TGTGCCACCAGCAGAGATGTCGACGGGAGCTATGGCTACACCTTC.

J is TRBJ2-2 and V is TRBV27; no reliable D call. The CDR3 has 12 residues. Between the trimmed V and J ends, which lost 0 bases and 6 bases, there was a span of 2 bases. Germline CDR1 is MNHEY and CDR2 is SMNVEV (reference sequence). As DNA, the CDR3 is TGTGCCAGCAGTTTATCGGCCGGGGAGCTGTTTTTT. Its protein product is CASSLSAGELFF.

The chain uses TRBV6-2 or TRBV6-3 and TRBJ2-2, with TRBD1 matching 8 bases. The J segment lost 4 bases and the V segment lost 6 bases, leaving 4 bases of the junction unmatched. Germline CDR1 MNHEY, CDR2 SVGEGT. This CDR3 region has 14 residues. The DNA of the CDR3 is TGTGCCAGCAGCAGGACAGGGACCACCGGGGAGCTGTTTTTT. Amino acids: CASSRTGTTGELFF.

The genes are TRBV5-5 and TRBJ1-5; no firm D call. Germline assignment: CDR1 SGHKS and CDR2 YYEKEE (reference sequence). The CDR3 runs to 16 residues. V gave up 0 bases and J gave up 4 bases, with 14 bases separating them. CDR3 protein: CASSLAPGLDNQPQHF. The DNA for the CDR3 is TGTGCCAGCAGCTTGGCCCCAGGTCTGGATAATCAGCCCCAGCATTTT.

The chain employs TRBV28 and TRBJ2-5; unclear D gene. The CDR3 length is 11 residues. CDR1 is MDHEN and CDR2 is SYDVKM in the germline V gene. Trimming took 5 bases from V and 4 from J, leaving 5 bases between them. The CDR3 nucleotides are TGTGCCAGCAGTCAAACAGAGACCCAGTACTTC. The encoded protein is CASSQTETQYF.

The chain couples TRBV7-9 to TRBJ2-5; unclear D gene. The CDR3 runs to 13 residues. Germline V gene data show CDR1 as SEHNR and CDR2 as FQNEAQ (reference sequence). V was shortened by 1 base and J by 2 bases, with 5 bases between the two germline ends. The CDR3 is CASSLDYQETQYF. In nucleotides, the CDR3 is TGTGCCAGCAGCTTAGACTATCAAGAGACCCAGTACTTC.